Listed here are 10 T cell receptor beta chains from one sample, sequenced in a study of CD8 T cells in Susac syndrome. When the RNA was reverse transcribed, random hexamers were used with an input of 0.5 to 1 ug. Each CDR3 protein is one row after TCRdb ran MiXCR on the immunoSEQ multiplex PCR reads. The data contain 150,000 or so distinct CDR3 sequences, around 95% of them singletons. The specimen sequenced was CD8+ T cells from PBMCs. The receptors here all came from a human donor with multiple sclerosis.

This chain links TRBV7-9 with TRBJ2-7; 9 nucleotides align to TRBD1. The CDR3 sequence is 12 residues long. Germline V gives CDR1 SEHNR, CDR2 FQNEAQ (reference sequence). V shed 8 bases and J 5 bases; nucleotides not matched to a gene: 4. The CDR3 region has the DNA TGTGCCAGCGCACAGGGGGCTGACGAGCAGTACTTC. This translates into CASAQGADEQYF.

The chain has TRBV5-6 and TRBJ1-1; D uncertain. The germline V and J ends were trimmed by 1 base and 1 base, with 8 bases remaining between them. CDR3 length: 14 residues. Germline V gene lookup returns CDR1 SGHDT and CDR2 YYEEEE. The CDR3 here is CASSLRAGNTEAFF. The DNA for the CDR3 is TGTGCCAGCAGCTTGCGTGCAGGGAACACTGAAGCTTTCTTT.

The chain couples TRBV4-1 to TRBJ2-3; 7 bases are a match to TRBD2. Germline V gene sequence: CDR1 MGHRA, CDR2 YSYEKL. V gave up 2 bases and J gave up 4 bases; unmatched junction bases: 6. The CDR3 spans 15 residues. CDR3 sequence: CASSQLSGGADTQYF. CDR3 DNA: TGCGCCAGCAGCCAACTAAGTGGGGGGGCAGATACGCAGTATTTT.

The chain has TRBV3-1 and TRBJ1-2; perhaps TRBD1 as D (6 bases). V was clipped by 4 bases and J by 4 bases, with 19 bases between them. Germline V gene sequence: CDR1 LGHDT, CDR2 YNNKEL (reference sequence). This CDR3 spans 16 amino acids. The CDR3 here is CASSLDRIIPFYGYTF. CDR3 coding DNA: TGTGCCAGCAGCCTCGACAGGATAATCCCCTTCTATGGCTACACCTTC.

The gene calls are TRBV12-5 and TRBJ2-7; D not certain. The CDR3 covers 15 residues. The V gene's germline CDR1 is LGHNT and CDR2 FRNRAP. Trimming shortened V by 2 bases and J by 7 bases, and 18 bases separated the two germline ends. The CDR3 nucleotides are TGTGCTAGTGGTTTGCCTAATCTTACGACCCTTGAGCAGTACTTC. This sequence encodes CASGLPNLTTLEQYF.

The CDR3 DNA follows: TGTGCCAGCAGCGACATTAGCGGCCCCAGTAGGAATGAGCAGTTCTTC. This codes for CASSDISGPSRNEQFF. This chain joins TRBV7-9 and TRBJ2-1; weak D call: TRBD2 (6 bases). The germline V gene has CDR1 SEHNR and CDR2 FQNEAQ (reference sequence). The germline V and J ends were trimmed by 5 bases and 7 bases, with 21 bases remaining between them. The CDR3 contains 16 residues.

The chain uses TRBV5-6 and TRBJ2-7, with a weak D call TRBD2 (5 bases). The V and J ends lost 0 bases and 7 bases respectively, with 11 bases between them. Per germline, CDR1 SGHDT and CDR2 YYEEEE. The CDR3 consists of 13 residues. The CDR3 nucleotides read TGTGCCAGCAGCTTGGCTGGCACGGGAGAGCAGTACTTC. Residues: CASSLAGTGEQYF.

This clonotype was picked up one time. The rearrangement joins TRBV15 to TRBJ1-6; 9 bases align to TRBD1. The CDR3 is 14 residues long. In germline, CDR1 is LNHNV, CDR2 YYDKDF (reference sequence). V dropped 8 bases and J dropped 7; count of bases not matched to a gene: 6. CDR3 sequence reads: CATEGTGNNSPLHF. The CDR3 region has the DNA TGTGCCACCGAAGGGACAGGGAACAATTCACCCCTCCACTTT.

This sequence joins TRBV18 and TRBJ2-5; tentative D call: TRBD2 (5 bases). The CDR3 contains 17 residues. Trimming removed 3 bases at V and 3 bases at J, with 20 bases between. Germline V lookup: CDR1 KGHSH, CDR2 LQKENI. The CDR3 spells CASSPAPLGEVKETQYF. CDR3 in DNA: TGTGCCAGCTCACCTGCCCCGTTGGGAGAGGTAAAAGAGACCCAGTACTTC.

This clonotype was seen just once. This chain connects TRBV6-5 to TRBJ2-1; perhaps TRBD1 as D (6 bases). Germline CDR1 is MNHEY and CDR2 is SVGAGI. V lost 7 bases and J lost 5, with 18 bases in between. This CDR3 comprises 15 residues. The CDR3: CASKVGALDHNEQFF. The CDR3 bases are TGTGCCAGCAAAGTGGGGGCGTTGGATCACAATGAGCAGTTCTTC.